This T cell receptor beta chain was profiled in a study of blood T cell repertoires in COVID-19. Turning to the study itself: COVID-19 samples collected from the United States, Italy and Spain covered acute and convalescent phases. In each case, the material was cDNA or gDNA derived from T cells, B-cell-depleted T cells, or PBMCs.

V lost 2 bases, J lost 11 bases, and 12 bases lay in between. Germline values: CDR1 WSHSY, CDR2 SAAADI. The CDR3 sequence is 12 residues long. Method: immunoSEQ multiplex PCR; TCRdb's copy keeps in-frame clones and lacks some. The sample lists under 250,000 clones, about 80% seen once, with about 2% in the top ten. Sequencing input: peripheral blood. J is TRBJ1-1 and V is TRBV10-2; D call uncertain. This clonotype originated in a man in his thirties or forties who had recovered from COVID-19. CDR3 in DNA: TGCGCCAGCAGTGAGCCCTCGGGGTGGGCTTTCTTT. Encoded protein: CASSEPSGWAFF.